Below are 22 T cell receptor beta chains sequenced from a single sample in a study of T-cell memory formation after mild COVID-19. TCRdb analysed the 5' RACE reads with MiXCR anew, one entry per CDR3 protein. In the table there are hundreds of thousands of distinct CDR3 sequences, about 20% of which are singletons. Sequenced input: PBMCs or a T cell subset sorted from them (not recorded which). These receptors were obtained from an adult woman who had mild COVID-19 (a few samples of this study predate the infection). Cell type and time point are not known.

V is TRBV4-1 and J is TRBJ2-7; no clear D gene. This CDR3 has 15 amino acids. The V end lost 0 bases, the J end lost 3 bases, and 12 bases lay between the germline ends. The germline gives CDR1 MGHRA, CDR2 YSYEKL. CDR3 nucleotide sequence: TGCGCCAGCAGCCAAGATACCCTATCCCTCTACGAGCAGTACTTC. It specifies CASSQDTLSLYEQYF.

The J gene is TRBJ1-5, the V gene TRBV5-5, with D uncertain. Between the trimmed V and J ends, which lost 1 base and 2 bases, there was a span of 10 bases. Germline V gene lookup returns CDR1 SGHKS and CDR2 YYEKEE (reference sequence). This CDR3 has 15 amino acids. The CDR3 bases are TGTGCCAGCAGCTTGCAGTTGGGCGGCAATCAGCCCCAGCATTTT. This encodes CASSLQLGGNQPQHF.

This clonotype was observed a handful of times. The rearrangement joins TRBV20-1 to TRBJ2-3; no definite D call. Per the germline V gene, CDR1 is DFQATT and CDR2 is SNEGSKA (reference sequence). The CDR3 contains 13 residues. This CDR3 is CSTTQLGTDTQYF. In DNA, the CDR3 is TGCAGCACGACCCAACTCGGCACAGATACGCAGTATTTT.

This chain uses TRBV4-1 with TRBJ2-1; TRBD2 agrees at 8 bases. The CDR3 contains 16 residues. CDR1 and CDR2 (germline): MGHRA, YSYEKL. V lost 3 bases to trimming and J lost 2 bases; unmatched junction nucleotides: 6. The CDR3 bases are TGCGCCAGCAGCCATCCAAGCGGGGGTGCCTACAATGAGCAGTTCTTC. Its translation is CASSHPSGGAYNEQFF.

V gene TRBV2 combines with J gene TRBJ2-3; TRBD2 matches at 8 bases. The CDR3 runs 16 residues. J gave up 3 bases and V 0 bases, and 5 bases lay outside the gene matches. The germline V gene encodes CDR1 SNHLY and CDR2 FYNNEI. The CDR3 protein is CASSEALGGATDTQYF. DNA of the CDR3: TGTGCCAGCAGTGAAGCGCTCGGGGGGGCAACAGATACGCAGTATTTT.

Only a few counts were recorded for this clonotype. This chain uses TRBV7-9 with TRBJ2-2; 8 bases match TRBD1. The CDR3 is 16 amino acids. The V and J ends lost 2 bases and 4 bases, in that order; junction bases with no gene match: 6. Per the germline V gene, CDR1 is SEHNR and CDR2 is FQNEAQ (reference sequence). CDR3 bases: TGTGCCAGCAGCTTACGTCAGGGGGCGACCACCGGGGAGCTGTTTTTT. Translation: CASSLRQGATTGELFF.

The chain recombines TRBV5-4 with TRBJ2-1; TRBD1 matches 8 bases. The V gene end was trimmed by 5 bases and the J gene end by 6 bases; junction bases not matched to a gene: 13. CDR1 and CDR2 (germline): SGHNT, YYREEE (reference sequence). This CDR3 comprises 16 residues. CDR3 amino acids: CASRKELTGVGNEQFF. For the CDR3, the DNA is TGTGCCAGCAGAAAAGAGTTGACAGGGGTTGGCAATGAGCAGTTCTTC.

This clonotype was counted a few times. J is TRBJ2-4 and V is TRBV7-3; D tentatively reads TRBD1 or TRBD2 (5 bases each). Looked up from germline, CDR1 is SGHTA and CDR2 is FQGTGA. This CDR3 is built from 14 residues. V dropped 3 bases and J dropped 5 bases, with 11 bases sitting between them. The DNA of the CDR3 is TGTGCCAGCAGCTTTGGGGGATTTGAAAACATTCAGTACTTC. Its protein product is CASSFGGFENIQYF.

This clonotype has a handful of counts. This rearrangement joins TRBV16 to TRBJ1-1, with D hard to call. Germline CDR1 KGHSY, CDR2 FQNENV. This CDR3 region has 14 residues. V lost 5 bases to trimming and J lost 0 bases, with 10 bases between them. CDR3 sequence: CASSWNRVNTEAFF. The CDR3 nucleotides read TGTGCCAGCAGCTGGAATAGGGTGAACACTGAAGCTTTCTTT.

This clonotype was detected a few times. V gene TRBV2 combines with J gene TRBJ2-3; 10 bases agree with TRBD1. The CDR3 consists of 15 residues. V shed 7 bases, J shed 2 bases, and the junction held 6 bases outside the gene matches. Germline CDR1 SNHLY, CDR2 FYNNEI. The CDR3 bases are TGTGCCAGCAAGGGACAGGGGACGTACACAGATACGCAGTATTTT. Translating it yields CASKGQGTYTDTQYF.

The CDR3 spells CASSNPGAFQETQYF. DNA of the CDR3: TGTGCCAGCAGCAACCCGGGAGCGTTCCAAGAGACCCAGTACTTC. This chain links TRBV21-1 with TRBJ2-5; the listed D gene, TRBD1, was not tested against the DNA. TRBV21-1 is recorded as a pseudogene. The CDR3 extends over 15 amino acids.

The rearrangement links TRBV28 to TRBJ2-3; D possibly corresponds to TRBD2 (7 bases). CDR3 size: 15 residues. Germline V gene sequence: CDR1 MDHEN, CDR2 SYDVKM. Deletions cut 10 bases from V and 1 base from J, with 18 bases between. DNA for the CDR3: TGTGCCACGAGGGGGGGAGGGCCCGGCACAGATACGCAGTATTTT. Protein sequence: CATRGGGPGTDTQYF.

This chain uses TRBV7-9 with TRBJ2-2, with 9 nucleotides matching TRBD1. This CDR3 has 17 residues. The germline V gene encodes CDR1 SEHNR and CDR2 FQNEAQ (reference sequence). V shed 3 bases and J 4 bases; nucleotides not matched to a gene: 9. The CDR3 protein is CASSFWPGQGFTGELFF. For the CDR3, the DNA is TGTGCCAGCAGCTTTTGGCCCGGACAGGGGTTCACCGGGGAGCTGTTTTTT.

This clonotype was seen more than once but under ten times. The chain couples TRBV3-1 to TRBJ2-5; D is possibly TRBD2 (6 bases). This CDR3 contains 13 residues. Germline CDR1 reads LGHDT; CDR2 reads YNNKEL (reference sequence). The ends were cut back, 0 bases at V and 6 bases at J, with 8 bases in the middle. CDR3 in amino acids: CASSQDAGQTQYF. The CDR3 DNA reads as TGTGCCAGCAGCCAAGATGCGGGGCAGACCCAGTACTTC.

The chain joins TRBV7-6 to TRBJ2-5; the match to TRBD2 covers 11 bases. CDR1 and CDR2 from the germline V gene are SGHVS and FNYEAQ. The ends lost 5 bases at V and 5 bases at J; junction bases unmatched: 10. The CDR3 is 16 amino acids. CDR3 protein: CASSLGTSGGRETQYF. The CDR3 nucleotides read TGTGCCAGCAGCCTCGGGACTAGCGGCGGTCGGGAGACCCAGTACTTC.

The J gene is TRBJ2-1, the V gene TRBV7-9; 7 bases line up with TRBD1. CDR3 length equals 16 residues. V lost 1 base to trimming and J lost 7 bases; unmatched junction nucleotides: 10. The germline CDR1 and CDR2 sequences are SEHNR and FQNEAQ (reference sequence). The CDR3 loop reads CASSLEIRGRGNEQFF. The CDR3 DNA reads as TGTGCCAGCAGCTTAGAAATCCGGGGCAGGGGGAATGAGCAGTTCTTC.

CDR3 residues: CASSFTYSYEQYF. As DNA, the CDR3 is TGCGCCAGCAGCTTTACGTATTCCTACGAGCAGTACTTC. The chain carries TRBV5-1 and TRBJ2-7; the D is unclear. The CDR3 has 13 residues. Trimming removed 2 bases at V and 1 base at J, with 7 bases between. Germline V gene sequence: CDR1 SGHRS, CDR2 YFSETQ.

The J gene is TRBJ2-2, the V gene TRBV6-2 or TRBV6-3; D is unclear. V gave up 8 bases and J gave up 8 bases, with 15 bases separating them. The CDR3 has 13 residues. Germline V lookup: CDR1 MNHEY, CDR2 SVGEGT. The CDR3 reads CASQVLRSGELFF. CDR3 DNA sequence: TGTGCCAGCCAGGTCCTACGTTCGGGGGAGCTGTTTTTT.

This clonotype was counted only a few times. The J gene is TRBJ1-2, the V gene TRBV12-3 or TRBV12-4, with D unclear. V lost 7 bases to trimming and J lost 2 bases, with 11 bases between them. The CDR3 runs 13 residues. The CDR3 spells CASTPDTNYGYTF. The DNA for the CDR3 is TGTGCCAGCACCCCAGACACGAACTATGGCTACACCTTC.

On this clonotype: An end of the junction does not agree with germline; a read error may underlie this. The CDR3 sequence is CASSLGFGRQETKYF. CDR3 nucleotide sequence: TGTGCCAGCAGCTTAGGATTCGGCCGGCAAGAGACCAAGTACTTC. The rearrangement joins TRBV7-6 to TRBJ2-5; D remains unclear. The germline V gene encodes CDR1 SGHVS and CDR2 FNYEAQ. The CDR3 runs to 15 residues.

This clonotype was seen only a few times. The gene calls are TRBV20-1 and TRBJ1-1; TRBD1 might be the D (6 bases). V shed 0 bases and J shed 4 bases, with 15 bases lying between them. Germline V gives CDR1 DFQATT, CDR2 SNEGSKA (reference sequence). CDR3 length equals 15 residues. The CDR3, as DNA: TGCAGTGCTAGAGATCGGTGGGCAGGGGCCACTGAAGCTTTCTTT. Its protein is CSARDRWAGATEAFF.

CDR3 nucleotides: TGTGCCAGCAGCTTAGAAGTTAGGGAAATTAAAGCTTTCTTT. Protein sequence: CASSLEVREIKAFF. The rearrangement links TRBV7-2 to TRBJ1-1; D unclear. Germline V gene lookup returns CDR1 SGHTA and CDR2 FQGNSA. The V gene lost 1 base and the J gene lost 9 bases, with 15 bases spanning the gap. This CDR3 contains 14 residues.